This T cell receptor (beta chain) stems from a study of OX40 agonist ivuxolimab in advanced cancers. The wider study: Every patient in dose escalation had hepatocellular carcinoma, melanoma, renal cell or head and neck cancer.

Using immunoSEQ multiplex PCR, the repertoire was profiled, and TCRdb retains in-frame clones only, with some absent. The profile covers about 64,000 clones, with 80% to 90% appearing a single time and around 9.5% taken by the ten largest. This CDR3 has 14 residues. Trimming stripped 4 bases from V and 1 base from J, with 10 bases between. CDR1 is MNHNY, CDR2 SVGAGI, per germline (reference sequence). The J gene is TRBJ1-1, the V gene TRBV6-6; D gene ambiguous. The clonotype originates from an adult with an advanced solid tumor such as melanoma, head and neck, liver or kidney cancer. The material was CD4+ or CD8+ T cells sorted from blood, obtained in a trial of the OX40 agonist ivuxolimab. CDR3 bases: TGTGCCAGCAGTTGGTCACAGTCGAACACTGAAGCTTTCTTT. Protein: CASSWSQSNTEAFF.